This T cell receptor beta chain was sequenced during a study of breast tumors, draining lymph nodes, adjacent tissues (dated by TCRdb to 2016 to 2017). With respect to the entire study: In breast cancer patients, the study compared the TCR beta repertoires of tumor, adjacent nontumor tissue and axillary lymph nodes. The study aimed to assess the relationships and possible T-cell exchange between tumor, surrounding tissue and draining lymph node repertoires in human breast cancer.

CDR1 and CDR2 are drawn from the germline V gene (reference sequence): LNHDA, SQIVND. Taken from cysteine to phenylalanine, the CDR3 has 15 residues. The retained sequence is limited to the CDR3, 45 bases, with the frame set at the first base. V is reduced by 6 bases and J by 4 bases, leaving a spacing of 18 bases between them. The listed sequencing device is Illumina HiSeq 2000. TCR beta chain libraries were generated through multiplex PCR amplification. High-throughput sequencing was used to analyze the amplified TCR beta chain products. TCRdb trimmed public reads at Q25 via fastp, called clones via MiXCR and kept in-frame beta chains. Under each unique CDR3 protein, matching rows form one entry showing the most common genes and DNA. The table for this sample lists about 130,000 distinct CDR3 sequences; 15% to 20% of them were counted only once. Together, the top ten hold 3.5% to 4.5% of the sample.

The lymph node samples were taken from the axillary draining lymph nodes of breast cancer patients. General findings and caveats noted by the study authors: The data were judged consistent with most tumor T cells deriving from the lymph node and then expanding within tumor tissue. Tumor T-cell repertoires showed less diversity than lymph node repertoires and more diversity than nontumor tissue repertoires, and tumor T-cell repertoires showed preferential V and J gene usage. The similarity between tumor and nontumor tissue repertoires was significantly greater in luminal-like breast cancer than in basal-like breast cancer. The conclusion that tumor T cells originate in lymph nodes was framed as consistent with a hypothesis rather than directly demonstrated.

This clonotype has ten or more counts. Its specific antigen is unknown. No base-level quality is on record; no much larger clone is a single base apart. The sample consisted of axillary lymph node tissue. The receptor was isolated from a female donor with breast cancer. Some clones in this sample may be carry-over from other donors' samples. The chain joins TRBV19 to TRBJ2-5; TRBD1 is possibly the D segment (6 matching bases). The CDR3 protein: CASSAGVRLGETQYF. The nucleotide sequence reads as follows: TGTGCCAGTAGCGCAGGGGTTAGATTGGGAGAGACCCAGTACTTC.